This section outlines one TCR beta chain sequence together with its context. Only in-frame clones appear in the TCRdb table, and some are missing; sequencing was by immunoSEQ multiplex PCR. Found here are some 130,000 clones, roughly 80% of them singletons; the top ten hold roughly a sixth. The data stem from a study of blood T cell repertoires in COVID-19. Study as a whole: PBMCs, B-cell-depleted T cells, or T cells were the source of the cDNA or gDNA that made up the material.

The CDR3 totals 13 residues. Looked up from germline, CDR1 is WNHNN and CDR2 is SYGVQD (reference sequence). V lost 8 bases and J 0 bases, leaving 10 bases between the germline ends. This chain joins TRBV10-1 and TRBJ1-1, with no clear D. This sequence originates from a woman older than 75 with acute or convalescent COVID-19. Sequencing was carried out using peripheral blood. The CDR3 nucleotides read TGCGCCAGCCAAGGACTGATGAACACTGAAGCTTTCTTT. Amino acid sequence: CASQGLMNTEAFF.